This record looks at one T cell receptor (beta chain) sequence and its context. The antigen is not known. Germline-derived CDR1 and CDR2 are LNHDA and SQIVND (reference sequence). The trim removed 3 bases at V and 8 bases at J, leaving 10 bases unmatched. CDR3 length: 15 amino acids. Each CDR3 protein is one row after TCRdb ran MiXCR on the RACE reads. This table has 150,000 to 200,000 distinct CDR3 sequences, more than 14% appearing once. The sample comes from a study of human T cells and chemical hapten exposure. Findings of the study overall: DPC sensitization did not alter TCRs above 1 in 1000 frequency. Among expanded TCRs, significantly more large CDR3 similarity clusters formed than among controls.

Indicated time point: patch test 1, 2 weeks after DPC sensitization. Sample treatment: therapeutic diphenylcyclopropenone sensitization with weekly scalp DPC. Alopecia patients between 18 and 70 years old and suitable for DPC were used as donors. The chain combines TRBV19 with TRBJ1-2; 9 nucleotides align to TRBD1. This receptor was obtained from a woman in her thirties with alopecia areata. Some clones in this sample may be carry-over from other donors' samples. The sequencing here drew on whole blood, taken in connection with sensitization to the hapten diphenylcyclopropenone (DPC). The CDR3 loop is CASSMPGQGVGGYTF. The DNA of the CDR3 is TGTGCCAGTAGTATGCCGGGACAGGGAGTCGGCGGCTACACCTTC.